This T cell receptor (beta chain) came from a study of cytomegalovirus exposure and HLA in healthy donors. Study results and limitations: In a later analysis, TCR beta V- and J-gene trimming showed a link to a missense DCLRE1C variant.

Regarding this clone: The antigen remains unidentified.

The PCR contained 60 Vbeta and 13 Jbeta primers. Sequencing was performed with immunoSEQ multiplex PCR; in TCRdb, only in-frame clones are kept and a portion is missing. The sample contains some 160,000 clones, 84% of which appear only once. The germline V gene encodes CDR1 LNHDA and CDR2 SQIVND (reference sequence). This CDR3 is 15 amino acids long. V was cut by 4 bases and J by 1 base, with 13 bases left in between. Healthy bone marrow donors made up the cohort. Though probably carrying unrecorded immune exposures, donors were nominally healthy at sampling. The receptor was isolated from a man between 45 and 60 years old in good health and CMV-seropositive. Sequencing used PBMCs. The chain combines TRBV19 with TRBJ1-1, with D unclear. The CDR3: CASSRRPRQNTEAFF. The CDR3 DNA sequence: TGTGCCAGTAGTAGACGCCCCAGACAGAACACTGAAGCTTTCTTT.